This TCR beta chain was sequenced in a study of T cells after yellow fever vaccination. Overall study context: Fractions with few cells were prepared using SMART-Seq v4 Ultra Low Input.

As regards this clonotype: Its antigen remains unknown.

Points from the study as a whole: Once the booster was given, most primary-vaccination clones reappeared, at roughly 96% for CD4 and around 90% for CD8. Among all clonotypes, a small share was observed in both CD4 and CD8 compartments.

Trimming removed 3 bases at V and 4 bases at J, with 19 bases between. Germline V gives CDR1 MNHEY, CDR2 SMNVEV (reference sequence). The CDR3 is 17 amino acids. Conversion of TCR transcripts into cDNA relied on 5'RACE template switching, which added a universal primer site and UMIs. TCRdb re-derived calls from the 5' RACE reads in MiXCR, one entry per CDR3 protein. The sample lists 500,000 to 700,000 distinct CDR3 sequences, 15% to 20% seen once, with around an eighth in the top ten. The chain couples TRBV27 to TRBJ2-1; a possible D gene is TRBD1 (6 bases). Material: PBMCs, obtained 15 days after the yellow fever booster vaccination. The sequence was collected from a young man who received the YFV17D yellow fever vaccine. The CDR3: CASSFQLPRTEYNEQFF. The DNA of the CDR3 is TGTGCCAGCAGTTTCCAACTTCCTCGGACAGAGTACAATGAGCAGTTCTTC.